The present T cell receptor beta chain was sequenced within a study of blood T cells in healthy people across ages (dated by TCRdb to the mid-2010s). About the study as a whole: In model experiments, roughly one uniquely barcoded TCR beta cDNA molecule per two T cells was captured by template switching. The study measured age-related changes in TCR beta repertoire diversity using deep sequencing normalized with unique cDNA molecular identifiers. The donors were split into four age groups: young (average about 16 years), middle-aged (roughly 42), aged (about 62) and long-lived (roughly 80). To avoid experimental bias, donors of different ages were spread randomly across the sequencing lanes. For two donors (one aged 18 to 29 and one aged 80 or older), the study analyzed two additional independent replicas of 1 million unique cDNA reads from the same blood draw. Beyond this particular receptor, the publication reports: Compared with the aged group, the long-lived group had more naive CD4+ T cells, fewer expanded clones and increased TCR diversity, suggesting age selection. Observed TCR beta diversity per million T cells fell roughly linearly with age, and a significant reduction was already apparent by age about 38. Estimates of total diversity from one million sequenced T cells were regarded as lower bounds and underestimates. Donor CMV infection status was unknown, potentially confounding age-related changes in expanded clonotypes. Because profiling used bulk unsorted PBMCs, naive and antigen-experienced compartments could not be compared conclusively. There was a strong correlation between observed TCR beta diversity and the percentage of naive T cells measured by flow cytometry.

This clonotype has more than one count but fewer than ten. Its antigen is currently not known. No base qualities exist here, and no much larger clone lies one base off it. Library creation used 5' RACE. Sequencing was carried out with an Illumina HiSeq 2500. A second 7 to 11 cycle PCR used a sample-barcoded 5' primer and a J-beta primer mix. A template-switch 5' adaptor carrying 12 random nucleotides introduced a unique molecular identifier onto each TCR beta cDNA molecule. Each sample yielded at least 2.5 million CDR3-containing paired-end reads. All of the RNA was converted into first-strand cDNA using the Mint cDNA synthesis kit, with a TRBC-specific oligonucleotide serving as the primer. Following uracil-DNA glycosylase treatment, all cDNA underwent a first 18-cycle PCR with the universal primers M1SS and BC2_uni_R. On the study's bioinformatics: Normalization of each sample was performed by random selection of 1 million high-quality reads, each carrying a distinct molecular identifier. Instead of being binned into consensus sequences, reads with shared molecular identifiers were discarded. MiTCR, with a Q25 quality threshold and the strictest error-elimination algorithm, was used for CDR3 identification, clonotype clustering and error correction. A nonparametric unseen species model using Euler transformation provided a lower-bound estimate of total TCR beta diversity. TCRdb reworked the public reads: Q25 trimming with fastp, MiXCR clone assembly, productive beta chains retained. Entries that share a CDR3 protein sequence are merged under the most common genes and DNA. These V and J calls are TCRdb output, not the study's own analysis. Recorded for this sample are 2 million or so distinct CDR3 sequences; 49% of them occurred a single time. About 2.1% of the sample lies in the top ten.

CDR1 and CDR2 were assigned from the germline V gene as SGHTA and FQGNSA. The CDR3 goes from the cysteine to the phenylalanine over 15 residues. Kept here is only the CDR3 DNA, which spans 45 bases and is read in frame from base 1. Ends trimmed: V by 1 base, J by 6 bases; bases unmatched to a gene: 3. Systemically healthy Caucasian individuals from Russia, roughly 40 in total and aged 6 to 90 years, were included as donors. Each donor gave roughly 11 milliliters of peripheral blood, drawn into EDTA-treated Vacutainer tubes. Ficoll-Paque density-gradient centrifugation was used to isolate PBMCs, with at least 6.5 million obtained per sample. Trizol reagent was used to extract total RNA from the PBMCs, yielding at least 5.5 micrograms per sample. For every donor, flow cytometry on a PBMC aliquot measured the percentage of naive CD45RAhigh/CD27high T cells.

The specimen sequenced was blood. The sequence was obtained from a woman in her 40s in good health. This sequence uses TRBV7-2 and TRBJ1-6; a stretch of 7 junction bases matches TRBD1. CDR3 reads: CASSLGTGRNSPLHF. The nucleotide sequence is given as TGTGCCAGCAGCTTAGGGACAGGACGTAATTCACCCCTCCACTTT.